Sequencing of this T cell receptor beta chain was carried out in a study of T cells in Graves' hyperthyroidism and ophthalmopathy. The CDR3 has 15 amino acids. V lost 4 bases to trimming and J lost 1 base, with 13 bases between them. Germline V lookup: CDR1 MGHRA, CDR2 YSYEKL. From RNA transcripts, TCR beta CDR3 regions were amplified. Carried out on the TCR CDR3, a first-round RT-PCR used the HTBI primer set. TCRdb redid the calling of the multiplex PCR reads with MiXCR, one entry per CDR3 protein. The repertoire holds a few hundred thousand distinct CDR3 sequences, with 17% as singletons. This clonotype was seen only a few times.

Sequencing was carried out using blood. The clonotype was recovered from a woman younger than 35 with Graves' ophthalmopathy. The rearrangement uses TRBV4-1 and TRBJ2-5, with D perhaps TRBD2 (5 bases). The CDR3 DNA is TGCGCCAGCAGCCCCGGACGAGGAGGCCAAGAGACCCAGTACTTC. Residues: CASSPGRGGQETQYF.